This T cell receptor (beta chain) comes out of a study of patients and donors after allogeneic stem cell transplantation. TCRdb reanalysed the RT-PCR reads using MiXCR and keeps one entry per CDR3 protein. This sample has about a million distinct CDR3 sequences, with 15% to 20% found just once. Germline values: CDR1 SNHLY, CDR2 FYNNEI. V lost 8 bases and J 3 bases, leaving 15 bases between the germline ends. This CDR3 comprises 14 residues. The sequenced material came from blood, either unsorted or a sorted T cell fraction (not recorded which). The chain joins TRBV2 to TRBJ2-3, with D perhaps TRBD2 (6 bases). The receptor's source is a human donor who was either an allogeneic HSCT recipient or a stem cell or donor lymphocyte infusion donor (not recorded which). It is not recorded whose cells these are; they may come from a transplant donor. CDR3 protein: CASRWEEVTDTQYF. CDR3 in DNA: TGTGCCAGCCGGTGGGAGGAGGTTACAGATACGCAGTATTTT. Drawing the rest from reference TRBV2 and TRBJ2-3, the complete variable domain is EPEVTQTPSHQVTQMGQEVILRCVPISNHLYFYWYRQILGQKVEFLVSFYNNEISEKSEIFDDQFSVERPDGSNFTLKIRSTKLEDSAMYFCASRWEEVTDTQYFGPGTRLTVL.